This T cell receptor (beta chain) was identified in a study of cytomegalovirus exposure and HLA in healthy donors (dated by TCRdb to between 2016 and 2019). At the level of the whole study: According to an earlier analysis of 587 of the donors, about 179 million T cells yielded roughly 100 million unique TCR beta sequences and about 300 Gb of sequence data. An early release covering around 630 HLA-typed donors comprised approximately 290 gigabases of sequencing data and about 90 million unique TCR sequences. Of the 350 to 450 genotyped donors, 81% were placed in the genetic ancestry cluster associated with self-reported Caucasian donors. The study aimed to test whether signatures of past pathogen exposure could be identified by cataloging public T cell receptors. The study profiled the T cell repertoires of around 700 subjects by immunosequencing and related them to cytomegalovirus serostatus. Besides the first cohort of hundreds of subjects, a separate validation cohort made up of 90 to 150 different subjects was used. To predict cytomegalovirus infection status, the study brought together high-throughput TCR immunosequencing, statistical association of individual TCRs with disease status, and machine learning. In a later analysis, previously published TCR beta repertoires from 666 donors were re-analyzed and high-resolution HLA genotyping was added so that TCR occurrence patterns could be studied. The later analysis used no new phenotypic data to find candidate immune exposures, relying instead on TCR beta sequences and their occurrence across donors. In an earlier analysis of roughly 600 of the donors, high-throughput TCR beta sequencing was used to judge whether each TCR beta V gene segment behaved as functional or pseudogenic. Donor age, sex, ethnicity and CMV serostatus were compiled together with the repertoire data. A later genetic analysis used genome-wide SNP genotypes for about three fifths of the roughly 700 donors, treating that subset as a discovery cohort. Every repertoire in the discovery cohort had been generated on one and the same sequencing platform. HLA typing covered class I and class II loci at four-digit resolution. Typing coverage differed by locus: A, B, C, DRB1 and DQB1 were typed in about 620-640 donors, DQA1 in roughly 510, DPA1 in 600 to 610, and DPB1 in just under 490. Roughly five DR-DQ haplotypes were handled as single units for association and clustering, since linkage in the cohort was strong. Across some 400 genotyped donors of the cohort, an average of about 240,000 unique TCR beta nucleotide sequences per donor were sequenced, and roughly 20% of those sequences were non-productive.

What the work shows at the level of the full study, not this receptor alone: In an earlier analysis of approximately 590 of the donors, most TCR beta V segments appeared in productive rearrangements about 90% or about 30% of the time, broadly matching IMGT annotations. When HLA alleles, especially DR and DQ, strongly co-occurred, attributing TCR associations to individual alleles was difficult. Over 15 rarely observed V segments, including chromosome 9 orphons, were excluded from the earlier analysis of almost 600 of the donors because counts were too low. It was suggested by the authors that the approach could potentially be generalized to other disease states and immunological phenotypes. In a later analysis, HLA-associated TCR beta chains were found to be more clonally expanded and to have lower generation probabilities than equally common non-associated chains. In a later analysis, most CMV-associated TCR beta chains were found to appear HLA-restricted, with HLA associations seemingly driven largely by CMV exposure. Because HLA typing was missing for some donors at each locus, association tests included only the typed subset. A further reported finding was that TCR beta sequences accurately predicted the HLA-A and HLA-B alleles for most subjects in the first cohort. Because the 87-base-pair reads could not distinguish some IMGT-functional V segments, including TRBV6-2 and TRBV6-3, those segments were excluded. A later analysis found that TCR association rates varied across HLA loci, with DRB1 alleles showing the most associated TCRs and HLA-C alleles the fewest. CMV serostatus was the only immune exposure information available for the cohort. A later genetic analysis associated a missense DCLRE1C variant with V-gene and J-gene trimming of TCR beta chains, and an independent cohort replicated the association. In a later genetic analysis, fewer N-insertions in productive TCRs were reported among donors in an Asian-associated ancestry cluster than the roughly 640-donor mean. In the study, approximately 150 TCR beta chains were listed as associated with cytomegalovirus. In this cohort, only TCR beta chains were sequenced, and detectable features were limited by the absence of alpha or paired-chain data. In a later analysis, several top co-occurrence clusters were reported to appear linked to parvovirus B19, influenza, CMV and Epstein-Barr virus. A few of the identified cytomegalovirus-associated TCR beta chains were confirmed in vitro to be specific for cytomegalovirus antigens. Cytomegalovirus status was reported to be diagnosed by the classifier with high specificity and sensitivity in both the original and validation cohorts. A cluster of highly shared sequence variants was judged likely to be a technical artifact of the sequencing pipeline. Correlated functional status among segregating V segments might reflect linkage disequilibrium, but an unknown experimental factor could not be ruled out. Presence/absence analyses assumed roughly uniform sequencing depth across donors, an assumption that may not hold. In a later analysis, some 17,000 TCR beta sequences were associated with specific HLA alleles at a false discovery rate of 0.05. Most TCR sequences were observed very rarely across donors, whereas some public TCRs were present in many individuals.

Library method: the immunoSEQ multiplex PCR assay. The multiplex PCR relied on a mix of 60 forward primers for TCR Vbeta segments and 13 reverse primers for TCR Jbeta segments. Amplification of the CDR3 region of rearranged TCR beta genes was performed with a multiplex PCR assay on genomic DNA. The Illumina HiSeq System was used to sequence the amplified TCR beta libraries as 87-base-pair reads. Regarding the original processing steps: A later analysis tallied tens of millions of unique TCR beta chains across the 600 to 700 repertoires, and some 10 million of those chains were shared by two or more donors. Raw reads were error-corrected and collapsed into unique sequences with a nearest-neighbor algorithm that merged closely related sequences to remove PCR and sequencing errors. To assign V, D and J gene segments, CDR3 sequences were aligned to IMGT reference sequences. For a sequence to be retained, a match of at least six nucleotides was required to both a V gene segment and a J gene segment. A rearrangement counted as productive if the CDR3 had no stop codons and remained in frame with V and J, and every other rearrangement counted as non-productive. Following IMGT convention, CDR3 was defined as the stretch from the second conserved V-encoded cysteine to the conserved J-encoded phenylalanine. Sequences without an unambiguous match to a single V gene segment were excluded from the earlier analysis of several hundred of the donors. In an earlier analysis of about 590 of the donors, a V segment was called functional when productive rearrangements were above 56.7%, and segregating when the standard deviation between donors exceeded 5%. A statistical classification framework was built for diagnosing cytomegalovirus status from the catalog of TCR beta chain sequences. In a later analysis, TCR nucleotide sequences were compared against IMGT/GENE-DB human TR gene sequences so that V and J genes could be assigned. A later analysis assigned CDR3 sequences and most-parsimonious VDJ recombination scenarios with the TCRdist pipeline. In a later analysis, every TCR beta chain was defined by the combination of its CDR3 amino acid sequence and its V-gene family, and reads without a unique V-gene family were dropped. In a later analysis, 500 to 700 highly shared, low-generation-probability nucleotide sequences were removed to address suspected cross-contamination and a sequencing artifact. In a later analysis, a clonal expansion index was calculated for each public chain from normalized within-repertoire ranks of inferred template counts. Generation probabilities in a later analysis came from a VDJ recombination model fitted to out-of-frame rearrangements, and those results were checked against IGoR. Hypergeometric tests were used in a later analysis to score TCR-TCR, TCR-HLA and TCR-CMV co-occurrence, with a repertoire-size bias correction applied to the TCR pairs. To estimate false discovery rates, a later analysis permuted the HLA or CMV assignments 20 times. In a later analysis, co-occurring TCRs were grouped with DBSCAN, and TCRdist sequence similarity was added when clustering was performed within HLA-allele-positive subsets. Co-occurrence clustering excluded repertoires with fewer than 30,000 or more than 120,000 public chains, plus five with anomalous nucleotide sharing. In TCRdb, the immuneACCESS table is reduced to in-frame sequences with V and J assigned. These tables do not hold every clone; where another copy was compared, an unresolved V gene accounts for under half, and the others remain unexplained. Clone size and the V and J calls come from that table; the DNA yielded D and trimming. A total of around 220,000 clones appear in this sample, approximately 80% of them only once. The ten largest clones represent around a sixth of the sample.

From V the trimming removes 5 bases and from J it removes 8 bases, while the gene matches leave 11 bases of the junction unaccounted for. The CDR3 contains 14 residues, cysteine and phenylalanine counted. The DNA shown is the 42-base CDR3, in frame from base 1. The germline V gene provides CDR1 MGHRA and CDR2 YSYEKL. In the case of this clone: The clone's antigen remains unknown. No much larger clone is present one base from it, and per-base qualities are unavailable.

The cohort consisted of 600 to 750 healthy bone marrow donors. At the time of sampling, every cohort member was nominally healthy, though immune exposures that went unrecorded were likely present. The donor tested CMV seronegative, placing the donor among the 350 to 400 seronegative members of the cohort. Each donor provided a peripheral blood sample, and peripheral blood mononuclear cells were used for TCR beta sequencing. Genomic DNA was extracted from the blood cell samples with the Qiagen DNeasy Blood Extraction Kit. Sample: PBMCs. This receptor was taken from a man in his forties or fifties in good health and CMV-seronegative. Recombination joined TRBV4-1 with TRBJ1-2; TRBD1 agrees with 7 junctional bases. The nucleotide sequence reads TGCGCCAGCAGCTTGGCCGGGACAGTACAGGGCTACACCTTC. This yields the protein CASSLAGTVQGYTF.